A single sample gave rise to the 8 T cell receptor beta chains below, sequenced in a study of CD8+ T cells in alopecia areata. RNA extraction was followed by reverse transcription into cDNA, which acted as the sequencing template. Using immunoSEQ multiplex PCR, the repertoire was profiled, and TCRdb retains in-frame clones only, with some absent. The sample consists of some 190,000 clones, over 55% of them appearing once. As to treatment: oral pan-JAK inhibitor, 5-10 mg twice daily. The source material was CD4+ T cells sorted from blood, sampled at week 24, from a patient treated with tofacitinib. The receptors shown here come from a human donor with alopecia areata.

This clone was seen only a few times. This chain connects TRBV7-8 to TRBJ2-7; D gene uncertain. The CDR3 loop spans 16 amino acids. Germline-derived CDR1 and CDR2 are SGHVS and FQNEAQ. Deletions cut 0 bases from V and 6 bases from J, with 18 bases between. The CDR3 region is CASSLAIMSSPVEQYF. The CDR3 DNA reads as TGTGCCAGCAGCTTAGCGATTATGAGTTCTCCTGTCGAGCAGTACTTC.

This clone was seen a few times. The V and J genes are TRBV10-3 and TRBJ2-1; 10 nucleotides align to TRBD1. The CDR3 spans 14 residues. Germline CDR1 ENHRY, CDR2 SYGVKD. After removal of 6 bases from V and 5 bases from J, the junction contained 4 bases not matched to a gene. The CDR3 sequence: CAIRTGGADNEQFF. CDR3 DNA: TGTGCCATCAGGACAGGGGGCGCTGACAATGAGCAGTTCTTC.

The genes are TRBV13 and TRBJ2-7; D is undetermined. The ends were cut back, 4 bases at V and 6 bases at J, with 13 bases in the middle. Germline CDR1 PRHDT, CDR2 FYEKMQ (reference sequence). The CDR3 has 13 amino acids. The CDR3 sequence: CASSSIDRSEQYF. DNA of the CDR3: TGTGCCAGCAGCTCCATCGACCGCAGCGAGCAGTACTTC.

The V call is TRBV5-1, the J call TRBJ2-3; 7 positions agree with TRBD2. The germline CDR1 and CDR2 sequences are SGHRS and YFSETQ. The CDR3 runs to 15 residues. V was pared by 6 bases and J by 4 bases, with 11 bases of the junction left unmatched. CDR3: CASTSGGRFSDTQYF. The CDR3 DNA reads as TGCGCCAGCACTTCGGGGGGTCGCTTCTCAGATACGCAGTATTTT.

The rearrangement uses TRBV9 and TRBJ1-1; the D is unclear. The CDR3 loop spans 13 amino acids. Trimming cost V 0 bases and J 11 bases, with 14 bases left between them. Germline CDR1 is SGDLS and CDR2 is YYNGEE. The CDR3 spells CASSVESGSFAFF. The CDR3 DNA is TGTGCCAGCAGCGTAGAGTCAGGCTCGTTCGCTTTCTTT.

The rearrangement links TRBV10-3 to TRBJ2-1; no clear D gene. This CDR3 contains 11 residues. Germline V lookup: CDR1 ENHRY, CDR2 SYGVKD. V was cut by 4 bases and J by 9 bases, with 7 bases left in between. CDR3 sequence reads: CAISAASEQFF. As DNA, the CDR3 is TGTGCCATCAGTGCTGCGAGTGAGCAGTTCTTC.

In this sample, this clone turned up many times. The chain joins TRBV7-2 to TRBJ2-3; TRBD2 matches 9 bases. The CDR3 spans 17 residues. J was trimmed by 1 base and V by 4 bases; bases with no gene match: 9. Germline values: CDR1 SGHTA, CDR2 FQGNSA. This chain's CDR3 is CASSWRSGGYGTDTQYF. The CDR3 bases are TGTGCCAGCAGCTGGCGGAGCGGGGGGTACGGCACAGATACGCAGTATTTT.

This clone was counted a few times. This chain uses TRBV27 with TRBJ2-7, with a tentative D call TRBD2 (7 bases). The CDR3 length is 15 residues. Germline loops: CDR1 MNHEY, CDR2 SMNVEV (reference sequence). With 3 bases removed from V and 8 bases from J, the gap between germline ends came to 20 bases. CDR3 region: CASSFNTGGEGKQYF. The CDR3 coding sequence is TGTGCCAGCAGTTTTAATACGGGGGGCGAAGGCAAGCAGTACTTC.